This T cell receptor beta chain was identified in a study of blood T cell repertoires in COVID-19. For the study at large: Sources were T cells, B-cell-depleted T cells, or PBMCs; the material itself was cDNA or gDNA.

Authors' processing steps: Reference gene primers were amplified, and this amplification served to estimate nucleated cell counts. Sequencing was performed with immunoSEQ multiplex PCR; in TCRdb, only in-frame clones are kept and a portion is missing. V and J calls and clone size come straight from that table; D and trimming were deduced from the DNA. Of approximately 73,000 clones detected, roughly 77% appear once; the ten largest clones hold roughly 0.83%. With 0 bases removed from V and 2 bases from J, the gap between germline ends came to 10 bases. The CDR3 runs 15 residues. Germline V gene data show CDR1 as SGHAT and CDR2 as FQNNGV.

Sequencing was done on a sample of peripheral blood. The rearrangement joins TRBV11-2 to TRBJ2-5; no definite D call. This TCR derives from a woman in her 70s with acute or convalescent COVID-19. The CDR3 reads CASSLDPTPQETQYF. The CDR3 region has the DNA TGTGCCAGCAGCTTAGATCCCACACCTCAAGAGACCCAGTACTTC.